This T cell receptor (beta chain) is drawn from a study of early T cells in non-severe SARS-CoV-2 infection. Looking at the study overall: Sequencing of unsorted whole blood was done on bulk RNA, leaving chains unpaired.

The study's findings and limits: Private and CD4 specificities were missed by VDJdb matching, skewed to anti-spike CD8.

Per germline, CDR1 SEHNR and CDR2 FQNEAQ (reference sequence). Trimming took off 7 bases at V and 9 bases at J, with 19 bases between the two ends. This CDR3 is built from 14 residues. For this clonotype: What it recognizes is unknown.

Separate cDNA molecules each had unique molecular identifiers attached to them. TCRdb fed the 5' RACE reads into MiXCR, producing one record per CDR3 protein. This table holds some 54,000 distinct CDR3 sequences, 9.5% to 12% found once. The material sequenced was whole blood. The chain carries TRBV7-9 and TRBJ2-1; weak D call: TRBD2 (7 bases). This TCR came from an adult who was a healthcare worker with PCR-confirmed SARS-CoV-2 infection or an uninfected control (not recorded which). The CDR3 protein is CASTSMGGQVEQFF. Here the CDR3 DNA reads TGTGCCAGCACCTCCATGGGGGGGCAGGTTGAGCAGTTCTTC.